The TCR beta chain under discussion was sequenced for a study of blood T cell repertoires in COVID-19. Study-wide context: From the United States, Italy and Spain came samples of acute and convalescent COVID-19.

The table came from immunoSEQ multiplex PCR; TCRdb's copy has only in-frame clones and leaves some out. The profile covers hundreds of thousands of clones, with roughly nine tenths appearing a single time and around 3% taken by the ten largest. Trimming took 6 bases from V and 5 from J, leaving 10 bases between them. This CDR3 comprises 12 residues. Sequenced input: PBMCs or T cells enriched from blood (not recorded which). The chain links TRBV12-3 or TRBV12-4 to TRBJ1-2, with D perhaps matching TRBD1 (5 bases). This TCR was recovered from a woman aged 45-59 years who had recovered from COVID-19. CDR3 sequence: CASRRAGYGYTF. CDR3 DNA: TGTGCCAGCAGACGCGCAGGGTATGGCTACACCTTC.